One sample yielded the 4 T cell receptor beta chains listed below, sequenced in a study of blood T cell repertoires in COVID-19. Method: immunoSEQ multiplex PCR; TCRdb's copy keeps in-frame clones and lacks some. The table shows some 250,000 clones, with about 84% occurring only once. Specimen: peripheral blood. Receptors originate from a man older than 75 with acute or convalescent COVID-19.

The chain's CDR3 is CASTAGGGNTEAFF. DNA for the CDR3: TGTGCCAGTACGGCGGGGGGCGGGAACACTGAAGCTTTCTTT. V is TRBV19 and J is TRBJ1-1; tentatively, D is TRBD1 (6 bases). Germline V gene lookup returns CDR1 LNHDA and CDR2 SQIVND (reference sequence). Trimming removed 7 bases at V and 1 base at J, with 13 bases between. CDR3 size: 14 residues.

The chain uses TRBV7-2 and TRBJ2-5; 9 bases match TRBD1. Germline CDR1 and CDR2: SGHTA and FQGNSA. The CDR3 runs 13 residues. The junction had 4 bases not matched to a gene; V was cut back by 4 bases and J by 7 bases. Written as DNA, the CDR3 is TGTGCCAGCAGCTCGACAGGGGGTGGGACCCAGTACTTC. It specifies CASSSTGGGTQYF.

This clone is a singleton in its sample. The chain recombines TRBV3-1 (or the pseudogene TRBV3-2) with TRBJ2-3, with 14 bases matching TRBD2. V lost 6 bases and J lost 5; bases outside the gene matches: 4. The germline CDR1 and CDR2 sequences are LGHDT and YNNKEL (reference sequence). The CDR3 is 15 residues long. The CDR3 sequence: CASRRGLAGVDTQYF. CDR3 DNA sequence: TGTGCCAGCAGAAGGGGACTAGCGGGAGTAGATACGCAGTATTTT.

The table lists this clone with a few counts. The chain carries TRBV3-1 (or the pseudogene TRBV3-2) and TRBJ2-1, with TRBD2 identical over 14 bases. The CDR3 loop spans 16 amino acids. V shed 5 bases, J shed 9 bases, and the junction held 9 bases outside the gene matches. Germline V lookup: CDR1 LGHDT, CDR2 YNNKEL (reference sequence). CDR3 nucleotide sequence: TGTGCCAGCAGCTTAGGGACTAGCGGGAGACATGGTGAGCAGTTCTTC. It specifies CASSLGTSGRHGEQFF.